The 2 T cell receptor beta chains below all came from one sample that was sequenced in a study of blood T cell repertoires in COVID-19. Clones were sequenced by immunoSEQ multiplex PCR, and TCRdb holds only the in-frame ones, with some missing. The repertoire consists of around 230,000 clones, with about 88% occurring once and the leading ten covering about 2.6%. Sequencing used PBMCs or T cells enriched from blood (not recorded which). These receptor sequences come from a woman in her 30s who had recovered from COVID-19.

The chain combines TRBV4-2 with TRBJ2-3; 8 nucleotides match TRBD2. Germline V gene lookup returns CDR1 LGHNA and CDR2 YNFKEQ. The CDR3 covers 15 residues. V trimming: 0 bases; J trimming: 2 bases; junction bases outside the gene matches: 1. CDR3 loop: CASSQERGVTDTQYF. DNA of the CDR3: TGTGCCAGCAGCCAAGAGCGGGGGGTCACAGATACGCAGTATTTT.

This chain uses TRBV4-3 with TRBJ2-1; D may be TRBD1 (6 bases). The CDR3 totals 11 residues. Trimming left V 1 base short and J 16 bases short, with 11 bases between. CDR1 is LGHNA, CDR2 YSLEER, per germline. The CDR3 sequence is CASSQGRGYFF. The CDR3 region has the DNA TGCGCCAGCAGCCAAGGAAGGGGGTATTTCTTC.